This TCR beta chain stems from a study of Graves' ophthalmopathy and Graves' hyperthyroidism. About the research overall: Peripheral blood was collected at initial diagnosis, before any treatment.

Amplified material comprised TCR beta CDR3 regions derived from RNA transcripts. Investigators did first-round RT-PCR with HTBI primers, then second-round multiplex PCR. Each CDR3 protein gets one entry after TCRdb re-called the multiplex PCR reads with MiXCR. The profile shows about 620,000 distinct CDR3 sequences, about 24% of them singletons. Being free of ophthalmopathy for 18 months of follow-up defined stable hyperthyroidism. Trimming removed 6 bases from V and 10 bases from J, with 19 bases in between. CDR3 length: 14 amino acids. Germline V gene data show CDR1 as ENHRY and CDR2 as SYGVKD. Study outcomes and limitations: Appearing in blood as well were most expanded thyroid clonotypes above 0.001 frequency. It was with roughly 71% sensitivity and approximately 75% specificity that the model predicted ophthalmopathy progression.

This clonotype showed up many times. Its target is not known. The chain recombines TRBV10-3 with TRBJ1-5; D gene unclear. The TCR originated in a woman between 18 and 29 years old with stable Graves' hyperthyroidism. Some clones in this sample may be carry-over from other donors' samples. Sequenced sample: peripheral blood. The CDR3 nucleotides are TGTGCCATCAGCCGGGGTTCGGAAGAGGGACCCCAGCATTTT. Protein: CAISRGSEEGPQHF.